The following is a T cell receptor beta chain sequence with its context. Original processing methods: Reference gene primer amplification in the assay estimated nucleated cell counts. Clones were read by immunoSEQ multiplex PCR, and TCRdb kept only the in-frame ones, dropping some. Clone size and V and J calls were adopted from that table, with D and trimming inferred from the DNA. This sample yields about 130,000 clones, of which roughly 88% are seen a single time; over 4.5% belongs to the top ten. Looked up from germline, CDR1 is WSHSY and CDR2 is SAAADI. This CDR3 has 20 residues. The junction had 22 bases not matched to a gene; V was cut back by 10 bases and J by 1 base. This sample is drawn from a study of blood T cell repertoires in COVID-19. Across the study: Sites across the United States, Italy and Spain contributed samples from acute and convalescent COVID-19. Sources were T cells, B-cell-depleted T cells, or PBMCs; the material itself was cDNA or gDNA.

The material sequenced was peripheral blood. The chain is built from TRBV10-2 and TRBJ2-7; 13 bases map to TRBD2. The origin of this receptor is a human donor in a cohort sampled during active COVID-19. The chain's CDR3 is CATNGAGWGRTSGRSYEQYF. CDR3 in DNA: TGCGCCACCAACGGGGCCGGGTGGGGCCGGACTAGCGGGAGATCCTACGAGCAGTACTTC.